Listed below are T cell receptor beta chains from one sample, sequenced in a study of blood T cell repertoires in COVID-19. TCRdb's table, derived via immunoSEQ multiplex PCR, lists solely in-frame clones and lacks some. The repertoire holds about 280,000 clones, around 86% seen once, with 3% in the top ten. Material for sequencing was peripheral blood. These receptors were taken from a young woman with active or convalescent COVID-19. The CDR3 runs from the conserved cysteine through the conserved F or W. The D gene is left open where the match is weak. For some rows the clone size is stated as once, few or many, or as a class when expanded; others skip it.

V gene: TRBV7-6
D gene: -
clone size: few
J gene: TRBJ1-1
CDR3 DNA: TGTGCCAGCAGCTCCCAAAACGTCCGGGGGAGCGCTGAAGCTTTCTTT
CDR3 protein: CASSSQNVRGSAEAFF

V gene: TRBV19
D gene: -
clone size: -
J gene: TRBJ2-5
CDR3 DNA: TGTGCCAGTAGTATAGATAGAGGAACTCAAGAGACCCAGTACTTC
CDR3 protein: CASSIDRGTQETQYF

V gene: TRBV6-4
D gene: TRBD1
clone size: -
J gene: TRBJ1-6
CDR3 DNA: TGTGCCAGCAGTGACTCAATTCCGGGACAGCCGGAAGTTAATTCACCCCTCCACTTT
CDR3 protein: CASSDSIPGQPEVNSPLHF

V gene: TRBV5-6
D gene: -
clone size: -
J gene: TRBJ1-3
CDR3 DNA: TGTGCCAGCAGCTTGGAACAGCTCGGAAACACCATATATTTT
CDR3 protein: CASSLEQLGNTIYF

V gene: TRBV7-2
D gene: -
clone size: -
J gene: TRBJ2-2
CDR3 DNA: TGTGCCAGCAGCCCCCGCCAGGGGGGCACCGGGGAGCTGTTTTTT
CDR3 protein: CASSPRQGGTGELFF

V gene: TRBV5-1
D gene: TRBD1
clone size: -
J gene: TRBJ1-5
CDR3 DNA: TGCGCCAGCGGGACAGGCCTTAGCAATCAGCCCCAGCATTTT
CDR3 protein: CASGTGLSNQPQHF

V gene: TRBV28
D gene: -
clone size: once
J gene: TRBJ2-7
CDR3 DNA: TGTGCCAGCAGTCCCCCCGGGGGAGCCGAGCAGTACTTC
CDR3 protein: CASSPPGGAEQYF

V gene: TRBV18
D gene: -
clone size: -
J gene: TRBJ2-2
CDR3 DNA: TGTGCCAGCTCACAAGAGGGTAACACCGGGGAGCTGTTTTTT
CDR3 protein: CASSQEGNTGELFF

V gene: TRBV28
D gene: -
clone size: -
J gene: TRBJ2-7
CDR3 DNA: TGTGCCAGCAGTAAAGGGGCGGTTTTCTCCTACGAGCAGTACTTC
CDR3 protein: CASSKGAVFSYEQYF

V gene: TRBV5-1
D gene: TRBD2
clone size: -
J gene: TRBJ2-3
CDR3 DNA: TGCGCCAGCAGCTTGGTTGCTAGCGGTAGCACAGATACGCAGTATTTT
CDR3 protein: CASSLVASGSTDTQYF

V gene: TRBV24-1
D gene: -
clone size: -
J gene: TRBJ1-2
CDR3 DNA: TGTGCCACCAGTTGGCGGGGGGCCGATGGCTACACCTTC
CDR3 protein: CATSWRGADGYTF

V gene: TRBV7-2
D gene: -
clone size: -
J gene: TRBJ2-6
CDR3 DNA: TGTGCCACTCCCCCTCTGGGGGCCAACGTCCTGACTTTC
CDR3 protein: CATPPLGANVLTF

V gene: TRBV21-1
D gene: -
clone size: few
J gene: TRBJ1-2
CDR3 DNA: TGTGCCAGCAGCAAGGGGAAGGGAGGGTATGGCTACACCTTC
CDR3 protein: CASSKGKGGYGYTF

V gene: TRBV30
D gene: -
clone size: -
J gene: TRBJ2-3
CDR3 DNA: TGTGCCTCAAAGGGGAGGACAGATACGCAGTATTTT
CDR3 protein: CASKGRTDTQYF

V gene: TRBV6-5
D gene: TRBD1
clone size: -
J gene: TRBJ2-7
CDR3 DNA: TGTGCCAGCAGTTACGTTCGGACAGGGGCCACCTACGAGCAGTACTTC
CDR3 protein: CASSYVRTGATYEQYF

V gene: TRBV7-3
D gene: TRBD2
clone size: -
J gene: TRBJ2-1
CDR3 DNA: TGTGCCAGCAGCTTATCAGCGGGGTACAATGAGCAGTTCTTC
CDR3 protein: CASSLSAGYNEQFF

V gene: TRBV6-1
D gene: TRBD1
clone size: -
J gene: TRBJ1-1
CDR3 DNA: TGTGCCAGCAGTGAGAGGACAGGTGGGACTGAAGCTTTCTTT
CDR3 protein: CASSERTGGTEAFF

V gene: TRBV6-5
D gene: -
clone size: -
J gene: TRBJ1-4
CDR3 DNA: TGTGCCAGCAGGTTTCAAGAAAAACTGTTTTTT
CDR3 protein: CASRFQEKLFF

V gene: TRBV7-2
D gene: -
clone size: once
J gene: TRBJ2-5
CDR3 DNA: TGTGCCAGCAGCTTCGAGCGGTCGGGGACCCAGTACTTC
CDR3 protein: CASSFERSGTQYF

V gene: TRBV19
D gene: -
clone size: -
J gene: TRBJ1-2
CDR3 DNA: TGTGCCAGTAGTTCCAATGGGGGGTTTGACTACACCTTC
CDR3 protein: CASSSNGGFDYTF

V gene: TRBV9
D gene: -
clone size: -
J gene: TRBJ1-4
CDR3 DNA: TGTGCCAGCAGCGTAGCCTCCGGGGGGCGAAATGAAAAACTGTTTTTT
CDR3 protein: CASSVASGGRNEKLFF

V gene: TRBV6-5
D gene: -
clone size: once
J gene: TRBJ2-3
CDR3 DNA: TGTGCCAGCAGTTACTCGGCCAGTGCCACAGATACGCAGTATTTT
CDR3 protein: CASSYSASATDTQYF

V gene: TRBV30
D gene: -
clone size: -
J gene: TRBJ1-3
CDR3 DNA: TGTGCCTGGAATCGAGGAGCACAACTAGGCTCTGGAAACACCATATATTTT
CDR3 protein: CAWNRGAQLGSGNTIYF

V gene: TRBV6-2/TRBV6-3
D gene: -
clone size: -
J gene: TRBJ2-1
CDR3 DNA: TGTGCCAGCAGTCTCGCGAGGGGGGGTGAGCAGTTCTTC
CDR3 protein: CASSLARGGEQFF

V gene: TRBV7-2
D gene: -
clone size: -
J gene: TRBJ2-1
CDR3 DNA: TGTGCCAGCAGCTCTCTCGACAGGTCTTCCCGGTTCTTC
CDR3 protein: CASSSLDRSSRFF

V gene: TRBV5-4
D gene: -
clone size: few
J gene: TRBJ1-1
CDR3 DNA: TGTGCCAGCAGCTTTGCGGGGGATGACACTGAAGCTTTCTTT
CDR3 protein: CASSFAGDDTEAFF

V gene: TRBV19
D gene: -
clone size: -
J gene: TRBJ1-2
CDR3 DNA: TGTGCCAGCAATCAGAATTCGGGGGTTGCGGGCGGCTACACCTTC
CDR3 protein: CASNQNSGVAGGYTF

V gene: TRBV9
D gene: -
clone size: -
J gene: TRBJ1-2
CDR3 DNA: TGTGCCAGCAGAGACGGAGCATCCAATGGCTACACCTTC
CDR3 protein: CASRDGASNGYTF

V gene: TRBV6-2/TRBV6-3
D gene: TRBD2
clone size: once
J gene: TRBJ2-7
CDR3 DNA: TGTGCCAGCTGCCGCGGGGGGGGAGCCAGCTACGAGCAGTACTTC
CDR3 protein: CASCRGGGASYEQYF

V gene: TRBV6-5
D gene: -
clone size: -
J gene: TRBJ1-6
CDR3 DNA: TGTGCCAGCAGTCCTCAGTATAATTCACCCCTCCACTTT
CDR3 protein: CASSPQYNSPLHF

V gene: TRBV7-2
D gene: TRBD2
clone size: -
J gene: TRBJ2-1
CDR3 DNA: TGTGCCAGCAGCTTAGATGTGCTAGCGGGGCTCAATGAGCAGTTCTTC
CDR3 protein: CASSLDVLAGLNEQFF

V gene: TRBV21-1
D gene: -
clone size: -
J gene: TRBJ2-7
CDR3 DNA: TGTGCCAGCAGCAAAGTCGGACGGAGGGGACCCTACGAGCAGTACTTC
CDR3 protein: CASSKVGRRGPYEQYF

V gene: TRBV7-9
D gene: TRBD1
clone size: -
J gene: TRBJ1-6
CDR3 DNA: TGTGCCAGCAGCCAACAGGGGGCCCCGGGTGGACCCCTCCACTTT
CDR3 protein: CASSQQGAPGGPLHF

V gene: TRBV3-1/TRBV3-2
D gene: -
clone size: -
J gene: TRBJ2-5
CDR3 DNA: TGTGCCAGCGGAGGAGATACTGAGACCCAGTACTTC
CDR3 protein: CASGGDTETQYF

V gene: TRBV2
D gene: TRBD2
clone size: -
J gene: TRBJ2-7
CDR3 DNA: TGTGCCAGCAGGGCCGTTTTCACTAGCGGGGGGACCTACGAGCAGTACTTC
CDR3 protein: CASRAVFTSGGTYEQYF

V gene: TRBV5-6
D gene: TRBD2
clone size: -
J gene: TRBJ2-1
CDR3 DNA: TGTGCCAGCAGCTTGTTGAGCGGGGGAAAGACTTGGAATGAGCAGTTCTTC
CDR3 protein: CASSLLSGGKTWNEQFF

V gene: TRBV6-2/TRBV6-3
D gene: TRBD1
clone size: -
J gene: TRBJ1-5
CDR3 DNA: TGTGCCAGCAGTCCCTCGAAACGCCCGACAGGGCACAATCAGCCCCAGCATTTT
CDR3 protein: CASSPSKRPTGHNQPQHF

V gene: TRBV10-3
D gene: TRBD1
clone size: -
J gene: TRBJ1-1
CDR3 DNA: TGTGCCAGCCTTGGACAGGGTGGCACTGAAGCTTTCTTT
CDR3 protein: CASLGQGGTEAFF

V gene: TRBV30
D gene: -
clone size: -
J gene: TRBJ2-7
CDR3 DNA: TGTGCCTGGAGTGTACCCGGGACACGGTCCTACGAGCAGTACTTC
CDR3 protein: CAWSVPGTRSYEQYF

V gene: TRBV27
D gene: -
clone size: -
J gene: TRBJ2-3
CDR3 DNA: TGTGCCAGCAGTTTAAAGCCTAGCCCGGGGGATACGCAGTATTTT
CDR3 protein: CASSLKPSPGDTQYF

V gene: TRBV9
D gene: -
clone size: -
J gene: TRBJ2-5
CDR3 DNA: TGTGCCAGCAGCGTAGGGACAGCCCAAGAGACCCAGTACTTC
CDR3 protein: CASSVGTAQETQYF

V gene: TRBV6-5
D gene: -
clone size: -
J gene: TRBJ1-2
CDR3 DNA: TGTGCCAGCAGTTACTCGGGGGGAGCTAACTATGGCTACACCTTC
CDR3 protein: CASSYSGGANYGYTF